What follows are 9 T cell receptor beta chains derived from one specimen sequenced in a study of chemoradiotherapy in HPV16-positive cancers. The assay was immunoSEQ multiplex PCR, and TCRdb's table has in-frame clones only and misses some. Of about 35,000 clones in the sample, roughly 90% were seen once. This specimen was blood, taken from a patient who underwent chemoradiotherapy. These TCRs come from a human donor with HPV-associated anogenital cancer.

V and J are TRBV21-1 and TRBJ1-4. TRBV21-1 is given as a pseudogene. The length of the CDR3 is 13 residues. CDR3 region: CASSKVFWEKLFF. The CDR3 DNA follows: TGTGCCAGCAGCAAAGTTTTTTGGGAAAAACTGTTTTTT.

The chain couples TRBV28 to TRBJ2-7; a possible D gene is TRBD2 (5 bases). The CDR3 consists of 12 residues. Trimming cost V 1 base and J 6 bases, with 7 bases left between them. Germline CDR1 and CDR2: MDHEN and SYDVKM. The CDR3 DNA sequence: TGTGCCAGCAGTTTATATGGAGGCGAGCAGTACTTC. As protein: CASSLYGGEQYF.

The rearrangement uses TRBV29-1 and TRBJ1-1; a weak D match, TRBD1 (6 bases). The CDR3 spans 10 residues. CDR1 SQVTM and CDR2 ANQGSEA come from the germline V gene. V was pared by 6 bases and J by 10 bases, with 12 bases between. CDR3 region: CSVRKGGAFF. The CDR3 DNA follows: TGCAGCGTCCGCAAGGGGGGAGCTTTCTTT.

The genes are TRBV5-1 and TRBJ2-7; D is undetermined. The CDR3 runs 15 residues. In germline, CDR1 is SGHRS, CDR2 YFSETQ. Trimming removed 0 bases from V and 0 bases from J, with 10 bases in between. CDR3 sequence (DNA): TGCGCCAGCAGCTTGGCCAGGATAAGCTCCTACGAGCAGTACTTC. It translates to CASSLARISSYEQYF.

The genes are TRBV5-1 and TRBJ2-7; 7 nucleotides match TRBD1. The V and J ends lost 3 bases and 4 bases, in that order; junction bases with no gene match: 7. The length of the CDR3 is 14 residues. The V gene's germline CDR1 is SGHRS and CDR2 YFSETQ. CDR3 nucleotides: TGCGCCAGCAGCTGGGACAGCCCAGCATACGAGCAGTACTTC. It translates to CASSWDSPAYEQYF.

The V and J genes are TRBV19 and TRBJ2-7; D may be TRBD1 (6 bases). CDR3 length: 14 residues. CDR1 and CDR2 (germline): LNHDA, SQIVND (reference sequence). Trimming removed 5 bases at V and 3 bases at J, with 14 bases between. This chain's CDR3 is CASSLRDTLYEQYF. For the CDR3, the DNA is TGTGCCAGTAGTCTCCGGGACACCCTCTACGAGCAGTACTTC.

This clone showed up just once. This rearrangement joins TRBV7-3 to TRBJ1-2; 8 nucleotides line up with TRBD1. Germline CDR1 is SGHTA and CDR2 is FQGTGA. V shed 1 base, J shed 7 bases, and the junction held 8 bases outside the gene matches. The CDR3 runs 15 residues. Written as DNA, the CDR3 is TGTGCCAGCAGCTTAAACTCAGGGGGCGCAGGTGGCTACACCTTC. It specifies CASSLNSGGAGGYTF.

This rearrangement joins TRBV15 to TRBJ1-5, with D unclear. The CDR3 sequence is 17 residues long. CDR1 is LNHNV, CDR2 YYDKDF, per germline (reference sequence). V was shortened by 3 bases and J by 0 bases, with 15 bases between the two germline ends. The CDR3 region is CATSSLDLANSNQPQHF. The CDR3 region has the DNA TGTGCCACCAGCAGTCTTGACTTGGCAAATAGCAATCAGCCCCAGCATTTT.

The chain links TRBV6-1 to TRBJ2-7; the D call may be TRBD1 or TRBD2 (5 bases each). Germline loops: CDR1 MNHNS, CDR2 SASEGT. The CDR3 covers 13 residues. Trimming took off 3 bases at V and 2 bases at J, with 8 bases between the two ends. The CDR3 bases are TGTGCCAGCAGTGAGGGGGAAACCTACGAGCAGTACTTC. Residues: CASSEGETYEQYF.